This T cell receptor beta chain was identified during a study of blood T cells in healthy people across ages. The J segment lost 4 bases and the V segment lost 7 bases, leaving 8 bases of the junction unmatched. The CDR3 runs 15 residues. CDR1 is MGHDK and CDR2 is SYGVNS in the germline V gene. Through a sample-barcoded 5' primer and a J-beta primer mix, a second PCR was run for about 6 to 12 cycles. TCRdb re-called the 5' RACE reads through MiXCR, storing one row per CDR3 protein. The data hold 1.4 million to 1.5 million distinct CDR3 sequences, with around 39% observed a single time. Material: blood. This receptor was taken from a young woman in good health. The gene calls are TRBV25-1 and TRBJ2-1; 9 bases match TRBD2. Here the CDR3 reads CASKSGTSPYNEQFF. CDR3 bases: TGTGCCAGCAAATCGGGGACTAGCCCGTACAATGAGCAGTTCTTC. The full variable domain, completed using reference TRBV25-1 and TRBJ2-1, is EADIYQTPRYLVIGTGKKITLECSQTMGHDKMYWYQQDPGMELHLIHYSYGVNSTEKGDLSSESTVSRIRTEHFPLTLESARPSHTSQYLCASKSGTSPYNEQFFGPGTRLTVL.